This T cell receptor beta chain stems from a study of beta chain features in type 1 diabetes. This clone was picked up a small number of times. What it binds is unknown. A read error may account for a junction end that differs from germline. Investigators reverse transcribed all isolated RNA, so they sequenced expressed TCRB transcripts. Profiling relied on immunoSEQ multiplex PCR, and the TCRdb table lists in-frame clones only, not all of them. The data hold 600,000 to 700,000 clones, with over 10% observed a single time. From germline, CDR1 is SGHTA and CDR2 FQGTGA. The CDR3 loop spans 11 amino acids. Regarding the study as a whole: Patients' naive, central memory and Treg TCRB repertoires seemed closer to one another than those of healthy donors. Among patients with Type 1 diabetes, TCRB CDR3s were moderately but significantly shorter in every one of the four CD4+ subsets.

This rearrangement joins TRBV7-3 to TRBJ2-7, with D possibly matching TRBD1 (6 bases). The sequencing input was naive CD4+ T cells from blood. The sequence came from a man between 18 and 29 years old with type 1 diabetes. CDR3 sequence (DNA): TGTGCCAGCAGCTTCGACAGGCACCTCGCTTGG. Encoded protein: CASSFDRHLAW.